The subject of this entry is one TCR beta chain. Its antigen is as yet unknown. The source of the sample is a study of cytomegalovirus exposure and HLA in healthy donors. Study-wide background: The 100 million to 120 million unique TCR beta sequences, from around 200 million T cells, were found by an earlier analysis. General study points: Later, TCR association rates were found to vary by HLA locus, highest for DRB1 and lowest for HLA-C. Most of the TCR beta V segments (in an earlier analysis) were productive either about 90% or about 30% of the time.

CDR3 length equals 14 residues. Germline V gene data show CDR1 as GTSNPN and CDR2 as SVGIG (reference sequence). Trimming pared 1 base from V and 5 bases from J, leaving 12 bases between. PCR amplification relied on 60 Vbeta primers (plus 13 Jbeta primers). Sequenced by immunoSEQ multiplex PCR; TCRdb stores in-frame clones only, minus some. Of about 140,000 clones detected, 70% to 80% appear once; the ten largest clones hold 2.5% to 3.5%. The chain joins TRBV30 to TRBJ1-5; a possible D gene is TRBD1 (5 bases). Material: PBMCs. The TCR was taken from a female donor in good health and CMV-seronegative. For the CDR3, the DNA is TGTGCCTGGAGTGCAGGGAGGTCCGATCAGCCCCAGCATTTT. This translates into CAWSAGRSDQPQHF.